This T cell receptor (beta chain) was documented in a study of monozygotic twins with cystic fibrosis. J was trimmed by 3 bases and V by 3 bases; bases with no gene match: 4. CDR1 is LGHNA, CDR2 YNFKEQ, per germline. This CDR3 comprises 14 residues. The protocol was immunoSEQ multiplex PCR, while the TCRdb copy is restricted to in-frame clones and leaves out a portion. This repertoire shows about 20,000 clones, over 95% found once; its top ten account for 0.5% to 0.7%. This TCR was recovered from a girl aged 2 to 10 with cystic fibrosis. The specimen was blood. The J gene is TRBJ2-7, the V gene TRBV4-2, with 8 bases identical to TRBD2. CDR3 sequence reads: CASSQGLDHYEQYF. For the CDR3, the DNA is TGTGCCAGCAGCCAGGGACTAGATCACTACGAGCAGTACTTC.